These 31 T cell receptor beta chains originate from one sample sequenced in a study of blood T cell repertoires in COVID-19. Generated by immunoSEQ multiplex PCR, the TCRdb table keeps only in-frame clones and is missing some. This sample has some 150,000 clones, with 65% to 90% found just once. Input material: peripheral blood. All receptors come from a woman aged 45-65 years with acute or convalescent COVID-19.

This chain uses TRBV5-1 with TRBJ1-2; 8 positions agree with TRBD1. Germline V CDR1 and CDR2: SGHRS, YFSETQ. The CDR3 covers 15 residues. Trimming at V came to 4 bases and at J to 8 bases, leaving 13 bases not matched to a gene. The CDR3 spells CASSQQGAGAQGYTF. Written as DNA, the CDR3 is TGCGCCAGCAGCCAGCAGGGGGCCGGGGCACAAGGCTACACCTTC.

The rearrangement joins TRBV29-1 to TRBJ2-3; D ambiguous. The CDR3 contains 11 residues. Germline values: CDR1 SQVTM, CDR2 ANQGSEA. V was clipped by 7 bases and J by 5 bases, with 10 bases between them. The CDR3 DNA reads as TGCAGCGCTCGTTTAGTAGATACGCAGTATTTT. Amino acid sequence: CSARLVDTQYF.

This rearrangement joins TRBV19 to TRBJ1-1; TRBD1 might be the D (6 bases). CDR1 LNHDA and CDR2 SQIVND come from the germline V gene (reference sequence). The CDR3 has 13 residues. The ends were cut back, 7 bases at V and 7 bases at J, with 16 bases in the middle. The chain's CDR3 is CASKKTGRDEAFF. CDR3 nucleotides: TGTGCCAGTAAGAAAACAGGGCGAGATGAAGCTTTCTTT.

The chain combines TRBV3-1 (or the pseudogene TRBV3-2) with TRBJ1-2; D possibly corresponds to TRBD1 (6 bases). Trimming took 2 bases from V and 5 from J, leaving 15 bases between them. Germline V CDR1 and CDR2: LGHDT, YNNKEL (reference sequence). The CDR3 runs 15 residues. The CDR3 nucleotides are TGTGCCAGCAGCCAAACGAGCAGGGGAGATTATGGCTACACCTTC. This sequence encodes CASSQTSRGDYGYTF.

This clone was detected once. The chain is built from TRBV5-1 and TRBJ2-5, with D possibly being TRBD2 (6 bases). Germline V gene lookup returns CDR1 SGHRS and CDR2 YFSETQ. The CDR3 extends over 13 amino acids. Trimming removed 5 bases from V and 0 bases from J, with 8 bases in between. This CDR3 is CASRTGDQETQYF. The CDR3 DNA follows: TGCGCCAGCAGGACGGGGGACCAAGAGACCCAGTACTTC.

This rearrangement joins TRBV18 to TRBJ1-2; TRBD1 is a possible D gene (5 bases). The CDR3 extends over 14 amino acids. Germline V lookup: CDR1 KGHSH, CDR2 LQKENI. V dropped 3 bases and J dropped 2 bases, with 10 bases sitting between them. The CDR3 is CASSPSTGNYGYTF. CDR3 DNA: TGTGCCAGCTCACCGAGCACAGGCAACTATGGCTACACCTTC.

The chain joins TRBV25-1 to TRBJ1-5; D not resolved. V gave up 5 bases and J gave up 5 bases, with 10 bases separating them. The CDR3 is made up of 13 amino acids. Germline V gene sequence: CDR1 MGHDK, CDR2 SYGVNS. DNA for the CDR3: TGTGCCAGCAGTTCCAGTCCAGATCAGCCCCAGCATTTT. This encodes CASSSSPDQPQHF.

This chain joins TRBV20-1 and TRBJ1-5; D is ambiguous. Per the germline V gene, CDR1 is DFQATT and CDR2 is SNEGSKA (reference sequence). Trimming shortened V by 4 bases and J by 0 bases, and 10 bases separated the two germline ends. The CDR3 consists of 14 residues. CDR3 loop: CSAIETYSNQPQHF. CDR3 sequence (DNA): TGCAGTGCTATTGAGACTTATAGCAATCAGCCCCAGCATTTT.

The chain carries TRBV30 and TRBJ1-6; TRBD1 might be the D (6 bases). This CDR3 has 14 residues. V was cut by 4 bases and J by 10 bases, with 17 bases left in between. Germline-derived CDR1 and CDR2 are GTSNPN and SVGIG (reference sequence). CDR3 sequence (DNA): TGTGCCTGGATACAGGGAAGGCAGAGCTCACCCCTCCACTTT. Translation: CAWIQGRQSSPLHF.

The CDR3 sequence: CASSPGDVGLFGYTF. The CDR3 DNA is TGTGCCAGCAGCCCGGGGGACGTGGGATTGTTCGGCTACACCTTC. The chain combines TRBV3-1 (or the pseudogene TRBV3-2) with TRBJ1-2; TRBD1 might be the D (5 bases). The V gene lost 4 bases and the J gene lost 8 bases, with 20 bases spanning the gap. CDR3 size: 15 residues. The V gene's germline CDR1 is LGHDT and CDR2 YNNKEL (reference sequence).

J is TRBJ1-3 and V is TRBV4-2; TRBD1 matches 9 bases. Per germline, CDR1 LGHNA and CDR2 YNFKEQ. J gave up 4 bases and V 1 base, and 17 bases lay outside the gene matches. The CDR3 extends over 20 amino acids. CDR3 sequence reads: CASSQVYSRTGGERGNTIYF. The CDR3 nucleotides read TGTGCCAGCAGCCAAGTTTATAGTCGAACAGGGGGCGAAAGAGGAAACACCATATATTTT.

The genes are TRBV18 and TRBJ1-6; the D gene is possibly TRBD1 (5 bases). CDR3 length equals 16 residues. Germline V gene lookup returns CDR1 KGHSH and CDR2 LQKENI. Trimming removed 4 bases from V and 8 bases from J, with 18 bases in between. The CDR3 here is CASSLHPAGGDSPLHF. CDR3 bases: TGTGCCAGCTCACTCCATCCAGCCGGAGGGGATTCACCCCTCCACTTT.

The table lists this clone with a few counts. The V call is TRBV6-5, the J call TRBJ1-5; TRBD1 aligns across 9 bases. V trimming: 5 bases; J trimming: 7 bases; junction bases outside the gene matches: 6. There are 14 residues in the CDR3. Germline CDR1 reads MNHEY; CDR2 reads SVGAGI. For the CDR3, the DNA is TGTGCCAGCAGTAACAGGGGGCTAGAGCAGCCCCAGCATTTT. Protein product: CASSNRGLEQPQHF.

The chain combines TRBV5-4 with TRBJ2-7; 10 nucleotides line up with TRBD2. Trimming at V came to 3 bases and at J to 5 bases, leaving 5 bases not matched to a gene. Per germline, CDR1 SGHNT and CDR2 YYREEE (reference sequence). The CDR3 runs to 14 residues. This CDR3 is CASSSSGSVDEQYF. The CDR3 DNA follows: TGTGCCAGCAGCTCTAGCGGGAGCGTAGACGAGCAGTACTTC. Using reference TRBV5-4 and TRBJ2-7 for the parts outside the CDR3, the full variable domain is ETGVTQSPTHLIKTRGQQVTLRCSSQSGHNTVSWYQQALGQGPQFIFQYYREEENGRGNFPPRFSGLQFPNYSSELNVNALELDDSALYLCASSSSGSVDEQYFGPGTRLTVT.

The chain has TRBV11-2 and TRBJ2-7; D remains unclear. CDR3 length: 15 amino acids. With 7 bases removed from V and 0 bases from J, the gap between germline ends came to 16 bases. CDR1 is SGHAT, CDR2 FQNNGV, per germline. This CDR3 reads CASTRTQAGSYEQYF. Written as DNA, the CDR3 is TGTGCCAGCACCAGAACACAAGCAGGCTCCTACGAGCAGTACTTC.

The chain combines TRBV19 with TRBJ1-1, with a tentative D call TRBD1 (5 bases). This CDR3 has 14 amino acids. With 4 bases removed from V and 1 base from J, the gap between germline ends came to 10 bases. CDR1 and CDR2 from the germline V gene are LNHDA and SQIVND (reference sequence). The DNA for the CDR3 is TGTGCCAGTAGTAACAGGAACCAGAACACTGAAGCTTTCTTT. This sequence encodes CASSNRNQNTEAFF.

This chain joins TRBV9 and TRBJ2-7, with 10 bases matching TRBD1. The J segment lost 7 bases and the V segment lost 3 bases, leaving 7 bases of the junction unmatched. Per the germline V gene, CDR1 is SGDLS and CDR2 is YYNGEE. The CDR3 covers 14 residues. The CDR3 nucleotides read TGTGCCAGCAGCGCCTGGACAGGGGGAGGGGAGCAGTACTTC. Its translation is CASSAWTGGGEQYF.

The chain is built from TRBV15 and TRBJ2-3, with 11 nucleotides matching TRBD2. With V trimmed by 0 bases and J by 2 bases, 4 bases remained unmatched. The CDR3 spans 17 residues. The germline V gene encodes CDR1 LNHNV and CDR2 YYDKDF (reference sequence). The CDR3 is CATSREASGGHTDTQYF. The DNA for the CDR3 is TGTGCCACCAGCAGAGAGGCTAGCGGGGGGCACACAGATACGCAGTATTTT.

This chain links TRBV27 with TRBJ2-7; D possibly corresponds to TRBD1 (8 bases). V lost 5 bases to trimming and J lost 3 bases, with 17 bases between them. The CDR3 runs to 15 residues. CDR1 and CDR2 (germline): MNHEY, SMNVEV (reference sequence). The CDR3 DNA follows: TGTGCCAGCAGTCTAACACAGGGGGAGGGCTACGAGCAGTACTTC. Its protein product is CASSLTQGEGYEQYF.

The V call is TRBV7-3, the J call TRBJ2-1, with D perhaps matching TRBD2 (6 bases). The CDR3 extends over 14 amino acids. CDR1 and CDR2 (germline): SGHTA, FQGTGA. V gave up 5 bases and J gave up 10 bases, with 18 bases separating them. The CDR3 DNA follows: TGTGCCAGCAGCCGCGGGATAGCTGATGGGGAGCAGTTCTTC. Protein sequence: CASSRGIADGEQFF. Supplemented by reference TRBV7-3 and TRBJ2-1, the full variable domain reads GAGVSQTPSNKVTEKGKYVELRCDPISGHTALYWYRQSLGQGPEFLIYFQGTGAADDSGLPNDRFFAVRPEGSVSTLKIQRTERGDSAVYLCASSRGIADGEQFFGPGTRLTVL.

CDR3 DNA sequence: TGTGCCAGCAGTGTAGGGACTAGCTTCATCAATGAGCAGTTCTTC. Amino acids: CASSVGTSFINEQFF. The V gene is TRBV6-4, the J gene TRBJ2-1; TRBD2 matches at 9 bases. J gave up 6 bases and V 4 bases, and 7 bases lay outside the gene matches. Germline assignment: CDR1 MRHNA and CDR2 SNTAGT. The CDR3 length is 15 residues.

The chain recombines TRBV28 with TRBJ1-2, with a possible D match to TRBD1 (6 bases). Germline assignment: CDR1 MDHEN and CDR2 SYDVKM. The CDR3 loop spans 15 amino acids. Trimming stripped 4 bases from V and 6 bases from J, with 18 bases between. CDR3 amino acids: CASSSPGGGENGYTF. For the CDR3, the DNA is TGTGCCAGCAGTTCCCCGGGGGGGGGCGAGAATGGCTACACCTTC.

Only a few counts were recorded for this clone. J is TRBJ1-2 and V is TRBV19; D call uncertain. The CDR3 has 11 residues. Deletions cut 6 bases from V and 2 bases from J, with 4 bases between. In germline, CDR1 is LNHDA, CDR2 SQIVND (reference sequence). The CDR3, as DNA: TGTGCCAGTAGACAGAACTATGGCTACACCTTC. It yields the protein CASRQNYGYTF.

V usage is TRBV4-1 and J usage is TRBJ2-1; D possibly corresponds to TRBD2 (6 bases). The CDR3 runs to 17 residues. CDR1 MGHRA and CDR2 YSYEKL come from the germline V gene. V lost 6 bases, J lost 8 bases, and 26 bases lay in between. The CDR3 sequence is CASRDIWRAPNAHEQFF. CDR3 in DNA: TGCGCCAGCAGAGATATTTGGAGGGCCCCTAATGCGCATGAGCAGTTCTTC.

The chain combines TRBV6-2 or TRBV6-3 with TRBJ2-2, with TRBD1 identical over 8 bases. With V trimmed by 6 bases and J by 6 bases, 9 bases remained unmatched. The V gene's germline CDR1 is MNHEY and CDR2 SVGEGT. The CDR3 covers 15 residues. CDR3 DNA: TGTGCCAGCAGCTCCCGACAGGGGTTGGCCGGGGAGCTGTTTTTT. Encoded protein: CASSSRQGLAGELFF.

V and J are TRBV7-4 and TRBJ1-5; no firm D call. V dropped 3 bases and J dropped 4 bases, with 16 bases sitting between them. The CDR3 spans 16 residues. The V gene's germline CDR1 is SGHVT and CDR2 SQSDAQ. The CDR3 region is CASSFTINSGNQPQHF. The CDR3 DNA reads TGTGCCAGCAGCTTTACCATAAATTCCGGGAATCAGCCCCAGCATTTT. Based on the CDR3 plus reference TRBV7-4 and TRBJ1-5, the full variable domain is GAGVSQSPRYKVAKRGRDVALRCDSISGHVTLYWYRQTLGQGSEVLTYSQSDAQRDKSGRPSGRFSAERPERSVSTLKIQRTEQGDSAVYLCASSFTINSGNQPQHFGDGTRLSIL.

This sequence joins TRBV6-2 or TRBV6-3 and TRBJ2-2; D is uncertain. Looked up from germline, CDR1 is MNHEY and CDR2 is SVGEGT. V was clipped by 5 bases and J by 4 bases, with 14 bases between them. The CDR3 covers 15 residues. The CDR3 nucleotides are TGTGCCAGCAGTGCCTTAGTGGTTTCCACCGGGGAGCTGTTTTTT. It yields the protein CASSALVVSTGELFF.

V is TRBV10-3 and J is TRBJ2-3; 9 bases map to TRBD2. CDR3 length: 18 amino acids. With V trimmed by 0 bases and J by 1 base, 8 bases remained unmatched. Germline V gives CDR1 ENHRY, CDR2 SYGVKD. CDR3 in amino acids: CAISESIAGGPGTDTQYF. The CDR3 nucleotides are TGTGCCATCAGTGAGTCGATCGCGGGAGGGCCCGGCACAGATACGCAGTATTTT.

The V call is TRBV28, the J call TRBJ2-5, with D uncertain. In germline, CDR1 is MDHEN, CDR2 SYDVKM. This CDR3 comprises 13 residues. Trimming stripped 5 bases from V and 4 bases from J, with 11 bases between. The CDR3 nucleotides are TGTGCCAGCAGTCCGGCGGCCCCAGAGACCCAGTACTTC. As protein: CASSPAAPETQYF.

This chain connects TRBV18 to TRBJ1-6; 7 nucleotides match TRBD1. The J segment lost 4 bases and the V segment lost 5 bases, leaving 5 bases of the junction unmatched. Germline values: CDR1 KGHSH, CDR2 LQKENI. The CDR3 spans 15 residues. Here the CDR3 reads CASSDRQGYNSPLHF. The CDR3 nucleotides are TGTGCCAGCTCAGACAGACAGGGTTATAATTCACCCCTCCACTTT.

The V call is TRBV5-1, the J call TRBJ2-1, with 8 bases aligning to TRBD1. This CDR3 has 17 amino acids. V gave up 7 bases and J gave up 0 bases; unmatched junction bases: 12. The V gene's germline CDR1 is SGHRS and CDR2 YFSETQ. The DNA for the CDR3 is TGCGCCAGCGGGACAGGCCTTCTCCCGAGCTCCTACAATGAGCAGTTCTTC. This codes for CASGTGLLPSSYNEQFF.